This T cell receptor beta chain comes out of a study of cytomegalovirus exposure and HLA in healthy donors. From germline, CDR1 is SNHLY and CDR2 FYNNEI. CDR3 length equals 11 residues. V lost 6 bases, J lost 6 bases, and 9 bases lay in between. PCR amplification relied on 60 Vbeta primers (plus 13 Jbeta primers). Method: immunoSEQ multiplex PCR; TCRdb's copy keeps in-frame clones and lacks some. The sample has fewer than 150,000 clones, about 80% seen once. This sequence originates from a male donor in good health and CMV-seronegative. The chain is built from TRBV2 and TRBJ2-7; tentative D call: TRBD2 (6 bases). The sequenced material came from PBMCs. This CDR3 is CASREGVEQYF. The CDR3 bases are TGTGCCAGCAGGGAGGGAGTCGAGCAGTACTTC.